The 13 T cell receptor beta chains below all came from one sample that was sequenced in a study of blood T cell repertoires in COVID-19. Only in-frame clones appear in the TCRdb table, and some are missing; sequencing was by immunoSEQ multiplex PCR. Of roughly 55,000 clones detected, 86% appear once; the ten largest clones hold 12%. Source material: peripheral blood. These receptors were obtained from a man in his sixties or seventies with active COVID-19.

The rearrangement links TRBV29-1 to TRBJ1-2; D call uncertain. Germline V gene lookup returns CDR1 SQVTM and CDR2 ANQGSEA. Trimming removed 3 bases at V and 4 bases at J, with 9 bases between. This CDR3 spans 12 amino acids. The DNA of the CDR3 is TGCAGCGTTGAGAGGGCGGGCTATGGCTACACCTTC. Translated: CSVERAGYGYTF.

The genes are TRBV2 and TRBJ1-1; D is unclear. Germline V gene data show CDR1 as SNHLY and CDR2 as FYNNEI. CDR3 size: 12 residues. Trimming cost V 6 bases and J 5 bases, with 10 bases left between them. DNA for the CDR3: TGTGCCAGCAGCCCTCGAGGTACTGAAGCTTTCTTT. Its protein is CASSPRGTEAFF.

V gene TRBV7-3 combines with J gene TRBJ2-5; 8 bases are a match to TRBD1. J lost 7 bases, V lost 5 bases, and 9 bases had no gene match. The CDR3 is made up of 14 amino acids. CDR1 is SGHTA, CDR2 FQGTGA, per germline. CDR3 in DNA: TGTGCCAGCAGCCCTGGACAGGGCTGGGGGACCCAGTACTTC. Its translation is CASSPGQGWGTQYF.

The chain combines TRBV14 with TRBJ2-3; weak D call: TRBD1 (5 bases). This CDR3 has 16 amino acids. From germline, CDR1 is SGHDN and CDR2 FVKESK. Deletions cut 5 bases from V and 4 bases from J, with 19 bases between. CDR3 sequence: CASSLEGARRPDTQYF. The DNA of the CDR3 is TGTGCCAGCAGCTTAGAAGGGGCTAGAAGGCCAGATACGCAGTATTTT.

J is TRBJ1-1 and V is TRBV23-1; no definite D call. TRBV23-1 is marked as an open reading frame, function uncertain. V lost 0 bases to trimming and J lost 1 base, with 6 bases between them. This CDR3 has 14 amino acids. This CDR3 reads CASSQSAGNTEAFF. In DNA, the CDR3 is TGCGCCAGCAGTCAATCGGCGGGGAACACTGAAGCTTTCTTT.

The chain couples TRBV5-1 to TRBJ1-4, with TRBD1 matching over 9 bases. Germline lookup yields CDR1 SGHRS and CDR2 YFSETQ. CDR3 size: 15 residues. V was clipped by 4 bases and J by 7 bases; unmatched bases: 8. CDR3 nucleotides: TGCGCCAGCAGCCCGACCGGGACAGGGAGTGAAAAACTGTTTTTT. Its protein product is CASSPTGTGSEKLFF.

A few counts support this clone. In DNA, the CDR3 is TGTGCCAGCAGTATACAGGGTTGGAACACTGAAGCTTTCTTT. This encodes CASSIQGWNTEAFF. J is TRBJ1-1 and V is TRBV11-2; possible D gene TRBD1, 6 bases. V lost 6 bases and J 1 base, leaving 12 bases between the germline ends. The CDR3 extends over 14 amino acids. Germline V CDR1 and CDR2: SGHAT, FQNNGV. Drawing the rest from reference TRBV11-2 and TRBJ1-1, the complete variable domain is EAGVAQSPRYKIIEKRQSVAFWCNPISGHATLYWYQQILGQGPKLLIQFQNNGVVDDSQLPKDRFSAERLKGVDSTLKIQPAKLEDSAVYLCASSIQGWNTEAFFGQGTRLTVV.

CDR3 DNA sequence: TGTGCCTGGAGTGGGGACTGGGCCATAGATCGTAGGACCCAGTACTTC. Its translation is CAWSGDWAIDRRTQYF. The V call is TRBV30, the J call TRBJ2-5; tentatively, D is TRBD2 (6 bases). Germline CDR1 reads GTSNPN; CDR2 reads SVGIG (reference sequence). This CDR3 region has 16 residues. V shed 1 base and J shed 7 bases, with 22 bases lying between them.

The V and J genes are TRBV29-1 and TRBJ1-1, with 7 bases fitting TRBD1. The V gene's germline CDR1 is SQVTM and CDR2 ANQGSEA. This CDR3 comprises 13 residues. V lost 4 bases, J lost 3 bases, and 5 bases stayed unmatched. CDR3 sequence (DNA): TGCAGCGTTGGTACAGGGGTACACACTGAAGCTTTCTTT. Translation gives CSVGTGVHTEAFF. The whole variable domain, filled in from reference TRBV29-1 and TRBJ1-1, reads SAVISQKPSRDICQRGTSLTIQCQVDSQVTMMFWYRQQPGQSLTLIATANQGSEATYESGFVIDKFPISRPNLTFSTLTVSNMSPEDSSIYLCSVGTGVHTEAFFGQGTRLTVV.

The chain carries TRBV9 and TRBJ1-3, with D perhaps matching TRBD1 (6 bases). The CDR3 has 16 amino acids. The V end was cut by 7 bases, the J end by 2 bases, with 19 bases between. The V gene's germline CDR1 is SGDLS and CDR2 YYNGEE. Here the CDR3 DNA reads TGTGCCAGCCAGACAGGCGCTGGAAATACTGGAAACACCATATATTTT. Its protein product is CASQTGAGNTGNTIYF.

This CDR3 is CASRADYAGADTQYF. The CDR3 region has the DNA TGTGCCAGCAGGGCGGACTACGCGGGGGCAGATACGCAGTATTTT. This chain uses TRBV9 with TRBJ2-3; 7 nucleotides match TRBD2. Trimming took 5 bases from V and 4 from J; bases not matched to a gene: 10. This CDR3 spans 15 amino acids. CDR1 is SGDLS, CDR2 YYNGEE, per germline.

The chain joins TRBV6-2 or TRBV6-3 to TRBJ2-1, with 10 bases identical to TRBD2. The CDR3 is 14 amino acids. Germline CDR1 is MNHEY and CDR2 is SVGEGT. Trimming at V came to 5 bases and at J to 9 bases, leaving 7 bases not matched to a gene. This CDR3 reads CASSSGGAQVEQFF. CDR3 in DNA: TGTGCCAGCAGTAGCGGGGGGGCTCAAGTTGAGCAGTTCTTC.

This chain links TRBV15 with TRBJ1-3; TRBD1 aligns across 8 bases. The V segment lost 1 base and the J segment 4 bases; nucleotides outside the gene matches: 6. Germline CDR1 LNHNV, CDR2 YYDKDF (reference sequence). CDR3 length equals 16 residues. This CDR3 reads CATSRALTGGGNTIYF. In DNA, the CDR3 is TGTGCCACCAGCAGAGCCCTAACAGGGGGAGGAAACACCATATATTTT.